This T cell receptor (beta chain) is from a study of blood T cell repertoires in COVID-19. The overall study: Samples of COVID-19 (acute and convalescent) were obtained from the United States, Italy and Spain.

As handled by the study authors: Researchers report that nucleated cell counts were estimated from reference gene primer amplification. The repertoire was sequenced with immunoSEQ multiplex PCR; TCRdb's copy has only in-frame clones and lacks some. Clone size and V and J calls were adopted from that table, with D and trimming inferred from the DNA. The data contain about 160,000 clones, over 75% of them seen just once; the ten biggest clones take up roughly 11%. Germline CDR1 LNHNV, CDR2 YYDKDF (reference sequence). The CDR3 spans 13 residues. Unmatched junction bases numbered 5, after V lost 6 bases and J lost 7 bases.

Sequences were obtained from peripheral blood. This TCR came from a man in his sixties with active or convalescent COVID-19. This chain joins TRBV15 and TRBJ2-4, with 8 bases aligning to TRBD1. The CDR3 here is CATRGTGGNIQYF. In nucleotides, the CDR3 is TGTGCCACCAGGGGGACAGGCGGTAACATTCAGTACTTC.